One and the same sample provided the 27 T cell receptor beta chains below, sequenced in a study of graft-versus-host responses after intestinal transplantation. Sequenced by immunoSEQ multiplex PCR; TCRdb stores in-frame clones only, minus some. The sample has around 96,000 clones, roughly 90% seen once. Sequences were derived from PBMCs, sampled about 450 days after intestinal transplant. The origin of the receptors is a human patient who received an intestinal transplant, so some T cells may come from the graft donor.

The CDR3 reads CASSLGGPGEQYF. For the CDR3, the DNA is TGTGCCAGCAGCTTAGGGGGGCCGGGGGAGCAGTACTTC. This chain links TRBV11-1 with TRBJ2-7, with D possibly TRBD1 on 6 matching bases. Deletions cut 1 base from V and 7 bases from J, with 11 bases between. CDR1 SGHAT and CDR2 FQDESV come from the germline V gene (reference sequence). The CDR3 contains 13 residues.

The count of this clone is one. The chain employs TRBV4-1 and TRBJ2-3; D is ambiguous. Germline V CDR1 and CDR2: MGHRA, YSYEKL. The V gene lost 1 base and the J gene lost 5 bases, with 10 bases spanning the gap. This CDR3 spans 14 amino acids. The CDR3 reads CASSQVGLEDTQYF. In nucleotides, the CDR3 is TGCGCCAGCAGCCAAGTCGGCCTCGAAGATACGCAGTATTTT.

This rearrangement joins TRBV5-6 to TRBJ2-7, with D uncertain. The length of the CDR3 is 11 residues. Germline V CDR1 and CDR2: SGHDT, YYEEEE. The V end lost 1 base, the J end lost 7 bases, and 6 bases lay between the germline ends. CDR3 sequence (DNA): TGTGCCAGCAGCTTGATACAAGAGCAGTACTTC. As protein: CASSLIQEQYF.

This clone is a singleton in its sample. The chain has TRBV9 and TRBJ1-3; D ambiguous. There are 12 residues in the CDR3. Trimming stripped 3 bases from V and 4 bases from J, with 5 bases between. Germline V lookup: CDR1 SGDLS, CDR2 YYNGEE. In DNA, the CDR3 is TGTGCCAGCAGCGATAGGGGAAACACCATATATTTT. Its protein is CASSDRGNTIYF.

This rearrangement joins TRBV25-1 to TRBJ2-1, with D maybe TRBD2 (6 bases). CDR3 length: 12 amino acids. Between the trimmed V and J ends, which lost 8 bases and 10 bases, there was a span of 15 bases. Per germline, CDR1 MGHDK and CDR2 SYGVNS. The CDR3 coding sequence is TGTGCCAGCCGCGGGACGGGCGCGGAGCAGTTCTTC. This translates into CASRGTGAEQFF.

This rearrangement joins TRBV29-1 to TRBJ1-3; D is ambiguous. V dropped 7 bases and J dropped 4 bases, with 11 bases sitting between them. This CDR3 is 12 amino acids long. CDR1 SQVTM and CDR2 ANQGSEA come from the germline V gene. The CDR3 reads CSADLGGNTIYF. CDR3 nucleotides: TGCAGCGCTGACCTAGGAGGAAACACCATATATTTT. Drawing the rest from reference TRBV29-1 and TRBJ1-3, the complete variable domain is SAVISQKPSRDICQRGTSLTIQCQVDSQVTMMFWYRQQPGQSLTLIATANQGSEATYESGFVIDKFPISRPNLTFSTLTVSNMSPEDSSIYLCSADLGGNTIYFGEGSWLTVV.

This clone was counted a few times. The V gene is TRBV27, the J gene TRBJ2-7; possibly TRBD1 for D (6 bases). Germline values: CDR1 MNHEY, CDR2 SMNVEV (reference sequence). The V end was cut by 4 bases, the J end by 5 bases, with 9 bases between. CDR3 length equals 12 residues. CDR3: CASSSQGHEQYF. Written as DNA, the CDR3 is TGTGCCAGCAGTTCACAGGGTCACGAGCAGTACTTC.

V gene TRBV12-1 combines with J gene TRBJ1-1; the table calls TRBD1, which could not be checked here. TRBV12-1 is shown as a pseudogene. CDR3 size: 17 residues. CDR3 coding DNA: TGTGCCAGCAGCTCTTTGGCGCGAAAGGGGGCTGGGACTGAAGCTTTCTTT. This encodes CASSSLARKGAGTEAFF.

V and J are TRBV7-9 and TRBJ2-5; D is tentatively TRBD1 or TRBD2 (5 bases each). Germline V gives CDR1 SEHNR, CDR2 FQNEAQ (reference sequence). V was clipped by 4 bases and J by 7 bases, with 22 bases between them. The CDR3 spans 16 residues. The CDR3 DNA is TGTGCCAGCAGCTCGCTCCGGGACGACCCGATAGGGACCCAGTACTTC. Its translation is CASSSLRDDPIGTQYF. Supplemented by reference TRBV7-9 and TRBJ2-5, the full variable domain reads DTGVSQNPRHKITKRGQNVTFRCDPISEHNRLYWYRQTLGQGPEFLTYFQNEAQLEKSRLLSDRFSAERPKGSFSTLEIQRTEQGDSAMYLCASSSLRDDPIGTQYFGPGTRLLVL.

The V gene is TRBV9, the J gene TRBJ1-1; TRBD1 might be the D (5 bases). The V gene's germline CDR1 is SGDLS and CDR2 YYNGEE. This CDR3 has 14 amino acids. V shed 4 bases and J shed 2 bases, with 12 bases lying between them. In nucleotides, the CDR3 is TGTGCCAGCAGCCCTACTGGGACTAACACTGAAGCTTTCTTT. Encoded protein: CASSPTGTNTEAFF.

This clone has a single count. This chain joins TRBV7-2 and TRBJ2-7; 9 nucleotides line up with TRBD1. Trimming cost V 5 bases and J 2 bases; bases outside gene matches: 4. The CDR3 sequence is 14 residues long. The germline V gene encodes CDR1 SGHTA and CDR2 FQGNSA. Here the CDR3 reads CASSRTGETYEQYF. The DNA of the CDR3 is TGTGCCAGCAGCAGGACAGGGGAGACCTACGAGCAGTACTTC.

The rearrangement uses TRBV7-3 and TRBJ1-2; D is unresolved. Germline V gene sequence: CDR1 SGHTA, CDR2 FQGTGA. The CDR3 has 14 amino acids. V was cut by 4 bases and J by 7 bases, with 16 bases left in between. CDR3 nucleotide sequence: TGTGCCAGCAGCTCCTACCCCCGACGTACTGGCTACACCTTC. Translating it yields CASSSYPRRTGYTF.

This chain uses TRBV6-5 with TRBJ1-4; D is unclear. Trimming cost V 2 bases and J 8 bases, with 9 bases left between them. CDR3 size: 13 residues. The germline gives CDR1 MNHEY, CDR2 SVGAGI. The CDR3 sequence: CASSYSGWEKLFF. The DNA for the CDR3 is TGTGCCAGCAGTTACAGTGGGTGGGAAAAACTGTTTTTT.

The CDR3 region has the DNA TGTGCCAGCAGCGCACTTAGCGGGGAAGTCACAGATACGCAGTATTTT. This gives the protein CASSALSGEVTDTQYF. This sequence joins TRBV9 and TRBJ2-3, with 8 bases identical to TRBD2. The CDR3 has 16 amino acids. Germline CDR1 is SGDLS and CDR2 is YYNGEE. V lost 3 bases and J lost 2; bases outside the gene matches: 8. Full variable domain (outside the CDR3, taken from reference TRBV9 and TRBJ2-3): DSGVTQTPKHLITATGQRVTLRCSPRSGDLSVYWYQQSLDQGLQFLIQYYNGEERAKGNILERFSAQQFPDLHSELNLSSLELGDSALYFCASSALSGEVTDTQYFGPGTRLTVL.

V and J are TRBV11-2 and TRBJ2-7; 10 bases align to TRBD2. Per germline, CDR1 SGHAT and CDR2 FQNNGV. J was trimmed by 0 bases and V by 5 bases; bases with no gene match: 13. CDR3 length: 18 residues. CDR3 nucleotide sequence: TGTGCCAGCAGCCCCGAAGTTGACAGCGGGGGGGCCTCCTACGAGCAGTACTTC. This encodes CASSPEVDSGGASYEQYF.

This rearrangement joins TRBV29-1 to TRBJ2-1; 16 positions match TRBD2. V dropped 8 bases and J dropped 7; count of bases not matched to a gene: 8. The CDR3 totals 15 residues. Per germline, CDR1 SQVTM and CDR2 ANQGSEA. CDR3 sequence: CSPWGTSGGENEQFF. As DNA, the CDR3 is TGCAGCCCCTGGGGGACTAGCGGGGGGGAGAATGAGCAGTTCTTC.

The chain links TRBV19 to TRBJ1-1; no clear D. The CDR3 sequence is 14 residues long. Germline loops: CDR1 LNHDA, CDR2 SQIVND (reference sequence). V gave up 6 bases and J gave up 1 base, with 12 bases separating them. For the CDR3, the DNA is TGTGCCAGTAGCTTCCCACAAAAGAACACTGAAGCTTTCTTT. Protein product: CASSFPQKNTEAFF.

The V call is TRBV12-1, the J call TRBJ2-1; the table's D call TRBD2 went unverified against the DNA. TRBV12-1 is reported as a pseudogene. This CDR3 is 19 amino acids long. The CDR3 coding sequence is TGTGCCAGCAGCTTCTCCGCTAGCGGACCCTATAGCTCCTACAATGAGCAGTTCTTC. Amino acid sequence: CASSFSASGPYSSYNEQFF.

This clone is a singleton in its sample. V gene TRBV6-6 combines with J gene TRBJ2-5, with 8 bases aligning to TRBD1. The CDR3 length is 16 residues. Germline CDR1 and CDR2: MNHNY and SVGAGI (reference sequence). J lost 5 bases, V lost 2 bases, and 10 bases had no gene match. Written as DNA, the CDR3 is TGTGCCAGCAGTTACCCGCAGGGGGCAGTAGGGGAGACCCAGTACTTC. As protein: CASSYPQGAVGETQYF.

This chain joins TRBV19 and TRBJ1-2; D unresolved. With 2 bases removed from V and 3 bases from J, the gap between germline ends came to 7 bases. The CDR3 is made up of 13 amino acids. Germline CDR1 is LNHDA and CDR2 is SQIVND (reference sequence). The CDR3 sequence is CASSIFEDYGYTF. CDR3 coding DNA: TGTGCCAGTAGTATATTCGAGGACTATGGCTACACCTTC.

V and J are TRBV10-3 and TRBJ2-1; a weak D match, TRBD2 (5 bases). The germline CDR1 and CDR2 sequences are ENHRY and SYGVKD. The CDR3 has 15 amino acids. Between the trimmed V and J ends, which lost 1 base and 3 bases, there was a span of 10 bases. For the CDR3, the DNA is TGTGCCATCAGTGAGTACGCGGGCTACTACAATGAGCAGTTCTTC. Amino acid sequence: CAISEYAGYYNEQFF.

The chain combines TRBV5-1 with TRBJ2-7; 11 nucleotides agree with TRBD2. The V gene end was trimmed by 4 bases and the J gene end by 3 bases; junction bases not matched to a gene: 6. Germline CDR1 is SGHRS and CDR2 is YFSETQ. The CDR3 runs 15 residues. CDR3 DNA sequence: TGCGCCAGCAGCACCCTAGCGGGGGGCCTCTACGAGCAGTACTTC. It is translated as CASSTLAGGLYEQYF.

This sequence joins TRBV27 and TRBJ1-1, with D possibly TRBD1 on 5 matching bases. The ends were cut back, 6 bases at V and 2 bases at J, with 7 bases in the middle. This CDR3 has 12 amino acids. Germline V gene lookup returns CDR1 MNHEY and CDR2 SMNVEV (reference sequence). CDR3 region: CASSRDNTEAFF. CDR3 nucleotide sequence: TGTGCCAGCAGCCGGGACAACACTGAAGCTTTCTTT.

The CDR3 loop is CASSLGTGHTDTQYF. As DNA, the CDR3 is TGTGCCAGCAGCTTAGGAACAGGGCACACAGATACGCAGTATTTT. The rearrangement joins TRBV7-8 to TRBJ2-3; D is perhaps TRBD1 (6 bases). Germline V lookup: CDR1 SGHVS, CDR2 FQNEAQ. V lost 1 base and J lost 2, with 10 bases in between. The CDR3 extends over 15 amino acids.

The rearrangement joins TRBV13 to TRBJ1-2, with no clear D. CDR3 length: 13 residues. V lost 7 bases and J lost 8, with 17 bases in between. Germline lookup yields CDR1 PRHDT and CDR2 FYEKMQ (reference sequence). The chain's CDR3 is CASTLEGPEGYTF. The CDR3 DNA reads TGTGCCAGCACCCTAGAAGGGCCTGAAGGCTACACCTTC.

The rearrangement uses TRBV6-6 and TRBJ2-7; D possibly corresponds to TRBD1 (6 bases). CDR1 is MNHNY, CDR2 SVGAGI, per germline (reference sequence). The CDR3 is 13 amino acids. V dropped 9 bases and J dropped 0 bases, with 12 bases sitting between them. The CDR3 DNA is TGTGCCAGTGAAGGGGGTAGCTCCTACGAGCAGTACTTC. Encoded protein: CASEGGSSYEQYF.

This clone was observed once. The J gene is TRBJ2-2, the V gene TRBV27; possible D gene TRBD1, 6 bases. Deletions cut 3 bases from V and 6 bases from J, with 11 bases between. Germline CDR1 MNHEY, CDR2 SMNVEV (reference sequence). The CDR3 contains 14 residues. The CDR3 DNA reads as TGTGCCAGCAGTTTGGTGGGGGCCCCCGGGGAGCTGTTTTTT. Amino acids: CASSLVGAPGELFF.